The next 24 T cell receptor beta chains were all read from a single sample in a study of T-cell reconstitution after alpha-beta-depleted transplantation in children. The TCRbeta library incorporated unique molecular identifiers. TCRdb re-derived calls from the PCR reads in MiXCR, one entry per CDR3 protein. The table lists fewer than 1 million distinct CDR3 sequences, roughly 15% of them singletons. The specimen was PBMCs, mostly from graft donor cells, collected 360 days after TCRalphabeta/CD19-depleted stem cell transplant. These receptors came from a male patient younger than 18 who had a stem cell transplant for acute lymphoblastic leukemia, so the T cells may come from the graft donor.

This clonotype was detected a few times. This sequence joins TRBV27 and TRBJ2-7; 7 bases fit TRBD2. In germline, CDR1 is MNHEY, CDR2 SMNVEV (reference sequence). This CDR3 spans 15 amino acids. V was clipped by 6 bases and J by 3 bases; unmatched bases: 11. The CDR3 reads CASSKAGAIFYEQYF. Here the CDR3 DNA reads TGTGCCAGCAGCAAGGCGGGAGCTATCTTCTACGAGCAGTACTTC.

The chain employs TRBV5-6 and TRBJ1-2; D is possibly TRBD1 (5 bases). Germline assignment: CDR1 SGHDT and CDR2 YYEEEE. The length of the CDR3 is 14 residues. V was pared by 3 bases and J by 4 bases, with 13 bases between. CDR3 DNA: TGTGCCAGCAGCTCGTCAGGGAGGAGCTATGGCTACACCTTC. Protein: CASSSSGRSYGYTF.

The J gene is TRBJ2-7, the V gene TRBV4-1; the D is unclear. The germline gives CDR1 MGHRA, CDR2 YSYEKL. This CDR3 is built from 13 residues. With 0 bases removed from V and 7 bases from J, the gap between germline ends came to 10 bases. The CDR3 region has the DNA TGCGCCAGCAGCCAAGATGTCCTCGGGGAGCAGTACTTC. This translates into CASSQDVLGEQYF.

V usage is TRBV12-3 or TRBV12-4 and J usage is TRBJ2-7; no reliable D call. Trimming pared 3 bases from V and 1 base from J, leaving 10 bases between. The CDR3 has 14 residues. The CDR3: CASSFASVSYEQYF. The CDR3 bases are TGTGCCAGCAGTTTCGCCTCGGTTTCCTACGAGCAGTACTTC.

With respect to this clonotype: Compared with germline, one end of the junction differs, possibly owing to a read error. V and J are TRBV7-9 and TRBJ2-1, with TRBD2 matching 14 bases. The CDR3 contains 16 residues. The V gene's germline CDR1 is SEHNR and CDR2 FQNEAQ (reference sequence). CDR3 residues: CASSFSGTSGRDFRVF. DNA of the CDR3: TGTGCCAGCAGCTTCTCCGGGACTAGCGGGAGAGACTTTAGGGTCTTC. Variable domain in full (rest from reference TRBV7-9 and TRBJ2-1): DTGVSQNPRHKITKRGQNVTFRCDPISEHNRLYWYRQTLGQGPEFLTYFQNEAQLEKSRLLSDRFSAERPKGSFSTLEIQRTEQGDSAMYLCASSFSGTSGRDFRVFGPGTRLTVL.

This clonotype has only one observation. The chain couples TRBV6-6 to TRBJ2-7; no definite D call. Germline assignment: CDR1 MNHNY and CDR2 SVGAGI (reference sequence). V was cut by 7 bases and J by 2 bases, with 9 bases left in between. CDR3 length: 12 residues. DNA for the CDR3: TGTGCCAGCATCCAATTTCCCTACGAGCAGTACTTC. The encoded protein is CASIQFPYEQYF.

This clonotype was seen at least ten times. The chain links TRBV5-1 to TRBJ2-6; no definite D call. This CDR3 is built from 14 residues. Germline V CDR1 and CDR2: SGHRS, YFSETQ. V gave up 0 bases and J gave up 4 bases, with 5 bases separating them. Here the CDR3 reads CASSLVRGANVLTF. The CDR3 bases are TGCGCCAGCAGCTTGGTGCGCGGGGCCAACGTCCTGACTTTC.

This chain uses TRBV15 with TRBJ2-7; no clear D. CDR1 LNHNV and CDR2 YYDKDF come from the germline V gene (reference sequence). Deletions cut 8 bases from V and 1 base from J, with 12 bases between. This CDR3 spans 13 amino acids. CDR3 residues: CATSVALSYEQYF. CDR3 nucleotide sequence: TGTGCCACCTCCGTGGCCCTATCCTACGAGCAGTACTTC.

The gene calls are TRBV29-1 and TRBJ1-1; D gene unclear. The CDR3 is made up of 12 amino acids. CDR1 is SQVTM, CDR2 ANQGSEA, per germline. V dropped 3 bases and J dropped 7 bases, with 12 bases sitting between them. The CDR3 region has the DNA TGCAGCGTTGACCGGGTCTCCTGTGAAGCTTTCTTT. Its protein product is CSVDRVSCEAFF.

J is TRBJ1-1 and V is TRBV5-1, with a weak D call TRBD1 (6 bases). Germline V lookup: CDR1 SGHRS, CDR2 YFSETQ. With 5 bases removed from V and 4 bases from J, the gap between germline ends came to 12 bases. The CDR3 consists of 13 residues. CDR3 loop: CASSSAGATEAFF. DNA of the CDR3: TGCGCCAGCAGTTCCGCAGGGGCCACTGAAGCTTTCTTT.

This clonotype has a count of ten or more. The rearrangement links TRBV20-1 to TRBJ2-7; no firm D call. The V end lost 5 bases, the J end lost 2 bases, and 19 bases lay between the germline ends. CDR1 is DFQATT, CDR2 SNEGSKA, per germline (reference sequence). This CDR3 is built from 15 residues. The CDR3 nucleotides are TGCAGTGCTGGCCTAACCGGGCTGGAGACCTACGAGCAGTACTTC. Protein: CSAGLTGLETYEQYF.

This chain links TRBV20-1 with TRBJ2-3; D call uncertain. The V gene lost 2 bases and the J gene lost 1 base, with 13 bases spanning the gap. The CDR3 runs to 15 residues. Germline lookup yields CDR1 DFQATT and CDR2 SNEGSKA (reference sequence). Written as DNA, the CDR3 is TGCAGTGCTAGAATCTCTAGTCAAGGCACAGATACGCAGTATTTT. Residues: CSARISSQGTDTQYF.

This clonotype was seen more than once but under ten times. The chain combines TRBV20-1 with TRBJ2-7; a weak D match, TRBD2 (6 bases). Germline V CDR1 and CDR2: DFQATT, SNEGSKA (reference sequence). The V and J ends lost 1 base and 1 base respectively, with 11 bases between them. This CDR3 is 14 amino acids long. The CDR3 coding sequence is TGCAGTGCTAGAGTTCCGGGAGCATCCTACGAGCAGTACTTC. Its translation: CSARVPGASYEQYF.

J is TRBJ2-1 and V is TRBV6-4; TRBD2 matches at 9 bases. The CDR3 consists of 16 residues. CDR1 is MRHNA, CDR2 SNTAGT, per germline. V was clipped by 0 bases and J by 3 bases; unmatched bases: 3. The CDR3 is CASSDSPTSGYNEQFF. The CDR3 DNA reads TGTGCCAGCAGTGACTCTCCGACTAGCGGCTACAATGAGCAGTTCTTC.

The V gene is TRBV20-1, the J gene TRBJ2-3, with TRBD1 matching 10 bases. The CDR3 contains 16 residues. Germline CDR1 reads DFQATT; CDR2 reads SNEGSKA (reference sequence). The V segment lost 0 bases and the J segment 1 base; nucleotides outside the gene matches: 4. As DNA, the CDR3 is TGCAGTGCTAGAGACCTGACAGGGGGCCGCACAGATACGCAGTATTTT. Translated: CSARDLTGGRTDTQYF.

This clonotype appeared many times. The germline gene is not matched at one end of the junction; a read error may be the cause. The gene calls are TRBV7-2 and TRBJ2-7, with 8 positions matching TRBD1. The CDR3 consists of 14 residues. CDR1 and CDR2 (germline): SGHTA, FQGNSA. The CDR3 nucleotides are TGTGCCAGCAGATTAGACAGGGGTCGCTACGAGCAGTACTTC. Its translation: CASRLDRGRYEQYF.

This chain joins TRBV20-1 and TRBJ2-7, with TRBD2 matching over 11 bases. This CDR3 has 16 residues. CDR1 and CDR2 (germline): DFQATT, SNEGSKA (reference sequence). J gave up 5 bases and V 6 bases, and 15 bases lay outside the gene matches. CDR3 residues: CSARPNLAGGPHEQYF. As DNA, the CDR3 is TGCAGTGCCAGACCGAATCTAGCGGGAGGCCCACACGAGCAGTACTTC.

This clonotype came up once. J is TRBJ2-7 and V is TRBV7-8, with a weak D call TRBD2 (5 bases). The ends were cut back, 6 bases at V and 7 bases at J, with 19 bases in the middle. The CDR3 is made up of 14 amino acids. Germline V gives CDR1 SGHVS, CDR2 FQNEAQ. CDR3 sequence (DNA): TGTGCCAGCAGATCCCTGGGCGGGTTCGGGGAGCAGTACTTC. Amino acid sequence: CASRSLGGFGEQYF.

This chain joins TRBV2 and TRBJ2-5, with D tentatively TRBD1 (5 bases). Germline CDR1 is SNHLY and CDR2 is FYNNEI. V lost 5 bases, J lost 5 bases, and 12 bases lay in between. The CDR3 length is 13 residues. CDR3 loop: CASSRRERETQYF. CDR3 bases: TGTGCCAGCAGTCGCAGGGAACGTGAGACCCAGTACTTC.

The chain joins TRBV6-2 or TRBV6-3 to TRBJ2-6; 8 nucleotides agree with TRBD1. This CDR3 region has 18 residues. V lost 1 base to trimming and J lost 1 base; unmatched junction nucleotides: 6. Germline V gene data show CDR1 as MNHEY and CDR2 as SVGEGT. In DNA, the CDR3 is TGTGCCAGCAGTTACTTTCCAGGGGGCTATTCTGGGGCCAACGTCCTGACTTTC. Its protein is CASSYFPGGYSGANVLTF.

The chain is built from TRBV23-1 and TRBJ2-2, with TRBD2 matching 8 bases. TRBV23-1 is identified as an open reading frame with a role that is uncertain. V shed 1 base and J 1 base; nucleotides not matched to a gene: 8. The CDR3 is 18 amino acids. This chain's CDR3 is CASSQCPAGEQNTGELFF. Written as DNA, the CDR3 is TGCGCCAGCAGTCAATGCCCAGCGGGAGAGCAGAACACCGGGGAGCTGTTTTTT.

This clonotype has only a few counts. CDR3 DNA: TGTGCCAGCAGCTGGGGGACAGGGGTCTACGAGCAGTACTTC. Its translation: CASSWGTGVYEQYF. This chain links TRBV7-9 with TRBJ2-7; TRBD1 matches at 10 bases. The CDR3 sequence is 14 residues long. Germline trimming cut 4 bases from V and 3 bases from J; bases unmatched to any gene: 3. Germline V CDR1 and CDR2: SEHNR, FQNEAQ (reference sequence).

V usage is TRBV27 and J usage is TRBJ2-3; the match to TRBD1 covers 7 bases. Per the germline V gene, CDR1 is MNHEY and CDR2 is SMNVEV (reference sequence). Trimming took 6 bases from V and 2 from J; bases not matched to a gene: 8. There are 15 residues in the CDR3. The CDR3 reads CASRRKGQITDTQYF. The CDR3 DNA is TGTGCCAGCAGGAGGAAGGGACAGATCACAGATACGCAGTATTTT.

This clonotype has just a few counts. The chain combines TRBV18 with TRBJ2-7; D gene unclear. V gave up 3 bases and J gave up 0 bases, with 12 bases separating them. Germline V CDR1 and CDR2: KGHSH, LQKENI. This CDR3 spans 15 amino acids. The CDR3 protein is CASSPPALLSYEQYF. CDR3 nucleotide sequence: TGTGCCAGCTCACCCCCGGCCCTACTCTCCTACGAGCAGTACTTC.